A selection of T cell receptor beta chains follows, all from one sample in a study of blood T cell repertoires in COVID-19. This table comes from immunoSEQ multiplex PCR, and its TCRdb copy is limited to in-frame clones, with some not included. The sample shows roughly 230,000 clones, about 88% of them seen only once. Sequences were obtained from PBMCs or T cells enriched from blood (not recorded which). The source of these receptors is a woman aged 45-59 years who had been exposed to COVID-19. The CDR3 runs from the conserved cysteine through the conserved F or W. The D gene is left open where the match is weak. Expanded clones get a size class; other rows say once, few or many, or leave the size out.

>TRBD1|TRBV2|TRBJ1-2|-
TGTGCCAGCAGCTCCGCCGGGACAGAGTTTAACTATGGCTACACCTTC
CASSSAGTEFNYGYTF
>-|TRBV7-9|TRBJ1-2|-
TGTGCCAGCAGCCCTGCCGGGACTCTCTATGGCTACACCTTC
CASSPAGTLYGYTF
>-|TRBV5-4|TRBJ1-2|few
TGTGCCAGCAGCTTGCTAAAGGGGCTCCTTAACTATGGCTACACCTTC
CASSLLKGLLNYGYTF
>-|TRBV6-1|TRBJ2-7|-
TGTGCCAGCAGTGAGGGGGGTACCTACGAGCAGTACTTC
CASSEGGTYEQYF
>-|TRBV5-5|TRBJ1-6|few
TGTGCCAGCGGACAAGCGGGTAGGGATAATTCACCCCTCCACTTT
CASGQAGRDNSPLHF
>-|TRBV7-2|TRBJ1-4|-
TGTGCCAGCAGCCCAGGACTCCCGGGAGAAAAACTGTTTTTT
CASSPGLPGEKLFF
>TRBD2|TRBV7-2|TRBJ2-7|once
TGTGCCAGCAGCTTCGGTGGCGGGGGGGCCTACGAGCAGTACTTC
CASSFGGGGAYEQYF
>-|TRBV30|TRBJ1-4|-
TGTGCCTGGAGTTTCGGTGAAAAACTGTTTTTT
CAWSFGEKLFF
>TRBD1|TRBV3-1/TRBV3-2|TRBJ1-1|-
TGTGCCAGCAGCCAAGGGGTCAGGGGGAGCACTGAAGCTTTCTTT
CASSQGVRGSTEAFF
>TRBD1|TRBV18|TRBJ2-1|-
TGTGCCAGCTCGTTAGACAGGGGGAGATACAATGAGCAGTTCTTC
CASSLDRGRYNEQFF
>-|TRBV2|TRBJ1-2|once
TGTGCCAGCAGTTCTGAAGGGCGGACACACCCATATTATGGCTACACCTTC
CASSSEGRTHPYYGYTF
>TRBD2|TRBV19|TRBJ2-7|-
TGTGCCAGTAGTATGGGAGGGGTTTACGAGCAGTACTTC
CASSMGGVYEQYF
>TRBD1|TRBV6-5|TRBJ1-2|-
TGTGCCAGCTCCGGGACAGGGTATGGCTACACCTTC
CASSGTGYGYTF
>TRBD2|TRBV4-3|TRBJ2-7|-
TGCGCCAGCAGCCAAGATCAGACTAGCGAGTACTACGAGCAGTACTTC
CASSQDQTSEYYEQYF
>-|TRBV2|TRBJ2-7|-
TGTGCCAGCAGTGAAGCCCGGTACGAGCAGTACTTC
CASSEARYEQYF